These 3 T cell receptor beta chains came from one sample sequenced in a study of blood T cell repertoires in COVID-19. Some clones are missing from TCRdb's copy, which holds only in-frame ones; the method was immunoSEQ multiplex PCR. Counted here are roughly 74,000 clones, around 90% occurring once; the ten biggest clones make up approximately 2%. The specimen sequenced was peripheral blood. The receptors were sampled from a woman aged 80 or over with active or convalescent COVID-19.

This chain uses TRBV9 with TRBJ1-1; the match to TRBD1 covers 9 bases. This CDR3 is 19 amino acids long. Germline V gives CDR1 SGDLS, CDR2 YYNGEE. Losses at the gene ends were 5 bases for V and 1 base for J; bases not matched to a gene: 18. CDR3 bases: TGTGCCAGCAGACCGGGACAGGGCGCCAGACGATTTGGGAACACTGAAGCTTTCTTT. Amino acid sequence: CASRPGQGARRFGNTEAFF.

This clone has just one count. This chain connects TRBV2 to TRBJ1-4; 9 nucleotides align to TRBD1. Looked up from germline, CDR1 is SNHLY and CDR2 is FYNNEI. This CDR3 is built from 14 residues. After removal of 6 bases from V and 8 bases from J, the junction contained 7 bases not matched to a gene. The DNA of the CDR3 is TGTGCCAGCAGAATACAGGGGGCAGGGGAAAAACTGTTTTTT. This sequence encodes CASRIQGAGEKLFF.

The chain combines TRBV18 with TRBJ2-7, with D perhaps matching TRBD1 (6 bases). V lost 3 bases, J lost 2 bases, and 14 bases lay in between. The germline CDR1 and CDR2 sequences are KGHSH and LQKENI. The CDR3 extends over 15 amino acids. CDR3 DNA sequence: TGTGCCAGCTCACCGAACACAGGGTTCGCCTACGAGCAGTACTTC. Its protein product is CASSPNTGFAYEQYF.